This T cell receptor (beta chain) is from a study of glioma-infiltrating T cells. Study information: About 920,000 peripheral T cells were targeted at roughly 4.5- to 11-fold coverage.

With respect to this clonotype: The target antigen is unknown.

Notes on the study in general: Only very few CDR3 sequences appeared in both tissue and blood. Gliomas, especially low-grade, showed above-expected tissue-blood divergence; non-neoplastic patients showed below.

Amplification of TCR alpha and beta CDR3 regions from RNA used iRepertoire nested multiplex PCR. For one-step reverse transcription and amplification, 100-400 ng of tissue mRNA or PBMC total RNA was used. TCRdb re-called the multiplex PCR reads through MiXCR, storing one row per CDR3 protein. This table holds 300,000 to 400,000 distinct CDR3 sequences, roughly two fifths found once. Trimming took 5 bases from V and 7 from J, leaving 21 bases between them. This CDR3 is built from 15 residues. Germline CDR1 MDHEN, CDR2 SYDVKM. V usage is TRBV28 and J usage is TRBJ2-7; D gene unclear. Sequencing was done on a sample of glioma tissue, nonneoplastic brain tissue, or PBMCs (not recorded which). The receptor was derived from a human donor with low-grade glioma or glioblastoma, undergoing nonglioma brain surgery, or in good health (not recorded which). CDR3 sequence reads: CASSHPVDPLWEQYF. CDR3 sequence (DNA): TGTGCCAGCAGTCACCCCGTAGACCCGTTGTGGGAGCAGTACTTC.